A selection of T cell receptor beta chains follows, all from one sample in a study of response to subunit inactivated influenza vaccine. TCRdb called the RT-PCR reads again in MiXCR, with one record for every CDR3 protein. The repertoire holds about 520,000 distinct CDR3 sequences, with 9.5% to 12% as singletons. Sample: PBMCs from blood, taken roughly 6 weeks after vaccination. These receptors were obtained from a man aged 50 to 60 who received an inactivated influenza vaccine. Both conserved end residues are part of each CDR3. The order of the fields is J gene, clone size, D gene, V gene, CDR3 protein, CDR3 DNA. D genes are given only for firm matches. Rows give clone size only sometimes, using once, few, many, or a class for an expanded clone.

>TRBJ2-2|NA|NA|TRBV11-2
CASSWVEGAGELFF
TGTGCCAGCAGCTGGGTAGAGGGGGCCGGGGAGCTGTTTTTT
>TRBJ2-7|NA|TRBD2|TRBV7-2
CASSPLTSGRGEQYF
TGTGCCAGCAGCCCCCTGACTAGCGGGAGGGGTGAGCAGTACTTC
>TRBJ1-3|few|NA|TRBV7-2
CASTFPQGTIYF
TGTGCCAGCACCTTCCCCCAGGGAACCATATATTTT
>TRBJ1-1|few|NA|TRBV5-5
CASSWYGRGPEAFF
TGTGCCAGCAGCTGGTACGGGAGGGGACCTGAAGCTTTCTTT
>TRBJ1-3|few|NA|TRBV7-8
CASTSSGSGNTIYF
TGTGCCAGCACCTCGTCAGGGTCTGGAAACACCATATATTTT
>TRBJ2-1|few|NA|TRBV5-1
CASRDPRASEKFGQFF
TGCGCCAGCAGAGATCCTCGGGCTAGCGAGAAATTTGGGCAGTTCTTC
>TRBJ2-4|many|TRBD2|TRBV7-2
CASSRGLAENIQYF
TGTGCCAGCAGCAGGGGACTAGCGGAAAACATTCAGTACTTC
>TRBJ2-3|many|NA|TRBV29-1
CSVGGSDTQYF
TGCAGCGTTGGAGGGTCAGATACGCAGTATTTT
>TRBJ1-4|few|TRBD1|TRBV12-3/TRBV12-4
CASSPGTAYATNEKLFF
TGTGCCAGCAGTCCCGGGACAGCCTATGCAACTAATGAAAAACTGTTTTTT
>TRBJ2-7|NA|NA|TRBV7-9
CASSLLSAVPYEQYF
TGTGCCAGCAGCCTCCTTTCGGCGGTGCCTTACGAGCAGTACTTC
>TRBJ2-1|NA|NA|TRBV4-1
CASSQGVRFGSYNEQFF
TGCGCCAGCAGCCAAGGGGTTCGATTCGGCTCCTACAATGAGCAGTTCTTC
>TRBJ2-3|few|TRBD2|TRBV7-8
CASGVCIGTSFQRGTDTQYF
TGTGCCAGTGGAGTTTGTATCGGGACTAGCTTCCAAAGAGGCACAGATACGCAGTATTTT
>TRBJ2-3|NA|TRBD2|TRBV27
CASSLLGLAGDTQYF
TGTGCCAGCAGTTTATTGGGACTAGCGGGAGATACGCAGTATTTT
>TRBJ2-7|many|NA|TRBV5-6
CASSAFDSYEQYF
TGTGCCAGCAGCGCGTTCGATTCCTACGAGCAGTACTTC
>TRBJ1-1|NA|NA|TRBV5-5
CASSLDRGFTEAFF
TGTGCCAGCAGCTTGGATCGGGGATTCACTGAAGCTTTCTTT
>TRBJ1-6|NA|TRBD1|TRBV27
CASGTQGWDSPLHF
TGTGCCAGCGGCACACAGGGGTGGGATTCACCCCTCCACTTT
>TRBJ2-5|once|NA|TRBV5-1
CASSNGRLQETQYF
TGCGCCAGCAGCAACGGACGTTTACAAGAGACCCAGTACTTC
>TRBJ2-6|many|NA|TRBV12-3/TRBV12-4
CASRLTSGSGANVLTF
TGTGCCAGCAGGTTGACATCGGGGTCTGGGGCCAACGTCCTGACTTTC
>TRBJ2-4|many|NA|TRBV7-2
CASSPRDRSPNIQYF
TGTGCCAGCAGCCCCCGCGACAGGTCCCCCAACATTCAGTACTTC
>TRBJ2-7|NA|NA|TRBV21-1
CASFEQGQYEQYF
TGTGCCAGCTTTGAACAGGGTCAATACGAGCAGTACTTC
>TRBJ2-5|NA|NA|TRBV29-1
CSVQGGRETQYF
TGCAGCGTCCAGGGGGGCCGGGAGACCCAGTACTTC
>TRBJ2-1|few|TRBD2|TRBV4-3
CASSPRTGLAGYNEQFF
TGCGCCAGCAGCCCTAGGACCGGACTAGCGGGATACAATGAGCAGTTCTTC
>TRBJ1-4|NA|NA|TRBV7-9
CASSSVGKLFF
TGTGCCAGCAGCTCAGTCGGGAAACTGTTTTTT
>TRBJ2-7|NA|NA|TRBV20-1
CSARDLKGSNEQYF
TGCAGTGCTAGAGATCTGAAGGGTTCCAACGAGCAGTACTTC
>TRBJ1-5|NA|TRBD1|TRBV19
CASSISQGAYSNQPQHF
TGTGCCAGTAGTATCAGCCAGGGGGCCTATAGCAATCAGCCCCAGCATTTT
>TRBJ1-1|medium-sized|NA|TRBV11-2
CASSRTPLNTEAFF
TGTGCCAGCAGTCGGACCCCTTTGAACACTGAAGCTTTCTTT
>TRBJ1-6|few|TRBD1|TRBV20-1
CSAIKNRGSSYNSPLHF
TGCAGTGCAATCAAGAACAGGGGATCGTCCTATAATTCACCCCTCCACTTT
>TRBJ2-2|once|TRBD2|TRBV11-3
CASSLTSGRPNTGELFF
TGTGCCAGCAGCCTGACTAGCGGGAGGCCGAACACCGGGGAGCTGTTTTTT
>TRBJ2-1|many|TRBD2|TRBV2
CASKLAGDNEQFF
TGTGCCAGCAAACTAGCGGGGGACAATGAGCAGTTCTTC
>TRBJ1-2|few|NA|TRBV6-5
CASSYTSRTDGYTF
TGTGCCAGCAGTTACACTTCAAGGACGGATGGCTACACCTTC
>TRBJ2-1|many|TRBD2|TRBV6-5
CASSYSTGGIFF
TGTGCCAGCAGTTACTCGACGGGAGGAATTTTCTTC
>TRBJ1-5|NA|TRBD1|TRBV20-1
CSALGQVSSGNQPQHF
TGCAGTGCCCTCGGACAGGTATCAAGCGGCAATCAGCCCCAGCATTTT
>TRBJ2-2|few|NA|TRBV12-3/TRBV12-4
CASSSSVANTGELFF
TGTGCCAGCAGTTCCTCAGTCGCGAACACCGGGGAGCTGTTTTTT
>TRBJ2-7|many|TRBD2|TRBV6-2/TRBV6-3
CASSYGPTGPPLETSGRYEQYF
TGTGCCAGCAGTTACGGGCCAACTGGACCACCGTTGGAGACTAGCGGGAGATACGAGCAGTACTTC
>TRBJ2-1|few|TRBD2|TRBV5-1
CASSFLGRGGNNEQFF
TGCGCCAGCAGCTTTTTAGGGCGGGGGGGGAACAATGAGCAGTTCTTC
>TRBJ2-1|once|TRBD1|TRBV20-1
CSAYPDRGSYEQFF
TGCAGTGCTTACCCGGACAGGGGCTCGTATGAGCAGTTCTTC
>TRBJ2-3|NA|NA|TRBV6-2/TRBV6-3
CASTDLLLASTQYF
TGTGCCAGCACCGATTTACTACTAGCCTCTACGCAGTATTTT
>TRBJ2-7|many|TRBD2|TRBV28
CASSSSGVSYEQYF
TGTGCCAGCAGCTCTAGCGGGGTTTCCTACGAGCAGTACTTC
>TRBJ2-1|few|NA|TRBV5-1
CASSLRERAYMDEQFF
TGCGCCAGCAGCTTGAGGGAGCGGGCCTACATGGATGAGCAGTTCTTC
>TRBJ1-5|few|NA|TRBV6-6
CASSPLGQPQHF
TGTGCCAGCAGTCCGTTAGGGCAGCCCCAGCATTTT
>TRBJ2-1|NA|NA|TRBV2
CASGGGRNEQFF
TGTGCCAGCGGAGGGGGCAGGAATGAGCAGTTCTTC
>TRBJ2-1|many|TRBD2|TRBV20-1
CSTRAGSYNEQFF
TGCAGTACAAGAGCGGGATCCTACAATGAGCAGTTCTTC
>TRBJ2-7|many|TRBD2|TRBV12-3/TRBV12-4
CASSSPGLATYEQYF
TGTGCCAGCAGTTCCCCGGGACTAGCGACCTACGAGCAGTACTTC
>TRBJ2-1|NA|TRBD1|TRBV11-2
CASSLMQGARNEQFF
TGTGCCAGCAGCTTGATGCAGGGGGCCAGGAATGAGCAGTTCTTC
>TRBJ2-3|many|NA|TRBV10-3
CAIRSTGGTDTQYF
TGTGCCATCAGGTCGACCGGTGGCACAGATACGCAGTATTTT
>TRBJ2-7|few|TRBD2|TRBV20-1
CSASYAGGSEQYF
TGCAGTGCTAGTTATGCGGGAGGGTCCGAGCAGTACTTC
>TRBJ2-5|many|NA|TRBV10-3
CAIRGGLSQETQYF
TGTGCCATCAGGGGAGGACTAAGCCAAGAGACCCAGTACTTC
>TRBJ2-5|NA|NA|TRBV6-2/TRBV6-3
CASISSFGYGGTQYF
TGTGCCAGCATTTCCAGCTTCGGCTACGGGGGGACCCAGTACTTC
>TRBJ2-2|many|NA|TRBV5-6
CASSLGNGGELFF
TGTGCCAGCAGCTTGGGGAACGGCGGGGAGCTGTTTTTT
>TRBJ1-2|few|NA|TRBV20-1
CSARGPGGYGYTF
TGCAGTGCTAGAGGGCCGGGAGGCTATGGCTACACCTTC
>TRBJ2-7|few|NA|TRBV12-3/TRBV12-4
CASSSRRDLRYEQYF
TGTGCCAGCAGCTCCCGACGGGACCTTCGGTACGAGCAGTACTTC
>TRBJ2-1|many|TRBD2|TRBV15
CATSRGRAGSYNEQFF
TGTGCCACCAGCAGAGGCAGAGCGGGATCCTACAATGAGCAGTTCTTC
>TRBJ2-7|few|TRBD2|TRBV7-2
CASRPGLDHEQYF
TGTGCCAGCAGACCGGGACTAGACCACGAGCAGTACTTC
>TRBJ2-1|many|TRBD2|TRBV29-1
CSAMDPSGRPLSYNEQFF
TGCAGCGCCATGGACCCTAGCGGGAGGCCTCTCTCCTACAATGAGCAGTTCTTC
>TRBJ2-7|many|NA|TRBV3-1
CASGQRNYEQYF
TGTGCCAGCGGACAGCGAAACTACGAGCAGTACTTC